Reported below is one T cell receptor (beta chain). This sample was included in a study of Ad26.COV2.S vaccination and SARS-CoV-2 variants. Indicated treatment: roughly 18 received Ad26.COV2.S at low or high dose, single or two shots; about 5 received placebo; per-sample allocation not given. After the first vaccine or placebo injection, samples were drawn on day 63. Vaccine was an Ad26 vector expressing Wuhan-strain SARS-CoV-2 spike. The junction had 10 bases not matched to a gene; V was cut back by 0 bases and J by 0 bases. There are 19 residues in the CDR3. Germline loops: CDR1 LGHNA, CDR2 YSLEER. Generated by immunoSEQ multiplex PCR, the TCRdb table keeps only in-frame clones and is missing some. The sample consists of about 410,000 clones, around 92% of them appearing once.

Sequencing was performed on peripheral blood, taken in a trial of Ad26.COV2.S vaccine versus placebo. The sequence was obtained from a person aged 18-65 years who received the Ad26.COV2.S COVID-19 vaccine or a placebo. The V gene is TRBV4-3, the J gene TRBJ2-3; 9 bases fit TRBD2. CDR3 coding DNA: TGCGCCAGCAGCCAAGATGGCCTAGCGGGGATCCCTAGCACAGATACGCAGTATTTT. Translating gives CASSQDGLAGIPSTDTQYF.